This T cell receptor beta chain was retrieved from a study of shared clonotypes between healthy human individuals. Overall study: Researchers drew samples from two women and three men aged 18 to 49. Study-level results: Naive subsets tended to show greater estimated richness than memory subsets. Some naive CD4 clonotypes, 4.5% to 5.5%, turned up in common across a handful of donors. Non-shared clonotypes displayed generation probabilities falling below those of clonotypes present in all four donors.

With V trimmed by 5 bases and J by 4 bases, 4 bases remained unmatched. This CDR3 is 14 amino acids long. Germline values: CDR1 SEHNR, CDR2 FQNEAQ (reference sequence). Remarks on this clone: The antigen remains unidentified.

CD45RO-negative, CCR7-positively selected cells formed the naive CD8 fraction, excluding terminally differentiated effector memory CD45RA+ cells. Libraries were prepared by immunoSEQ multiplex PCR; TCRdb keeps only in-frame clonotypes and omits some of them. The sample records about 1.9 million clones, about 93% being singletons. The chain joins TRBV7-9 to TRBJ2-3; 9 nucleotides line up with TRBD1. The sample taken for sequencing was naive CD8+ T cells from PBMCs. This TCR was sampled from a man aged 18 to 29 in good health. Some clones in this sample may be carry-over from other donors' samples. The CDR3 region has the DNA TGTGCCAGCAGCCCACAGGGGGCCGCAGATACGCAGTATTTT. Its translation: CASSPQGAADTQYF.